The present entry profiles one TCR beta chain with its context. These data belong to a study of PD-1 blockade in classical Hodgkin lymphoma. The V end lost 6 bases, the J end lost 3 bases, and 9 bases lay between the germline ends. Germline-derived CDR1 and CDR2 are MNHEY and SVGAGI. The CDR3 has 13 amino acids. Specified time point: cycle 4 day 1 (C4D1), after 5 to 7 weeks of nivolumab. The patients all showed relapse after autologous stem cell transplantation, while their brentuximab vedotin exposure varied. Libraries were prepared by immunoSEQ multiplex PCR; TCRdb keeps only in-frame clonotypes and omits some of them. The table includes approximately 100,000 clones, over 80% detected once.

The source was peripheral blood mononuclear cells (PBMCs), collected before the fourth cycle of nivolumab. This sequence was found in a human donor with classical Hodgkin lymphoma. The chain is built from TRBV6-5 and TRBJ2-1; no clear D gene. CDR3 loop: CASSQTLYNEQFF. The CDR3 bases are TGTGCCAGCAGCCAAACTCTCTACAATGAGCAGTTCTTC.